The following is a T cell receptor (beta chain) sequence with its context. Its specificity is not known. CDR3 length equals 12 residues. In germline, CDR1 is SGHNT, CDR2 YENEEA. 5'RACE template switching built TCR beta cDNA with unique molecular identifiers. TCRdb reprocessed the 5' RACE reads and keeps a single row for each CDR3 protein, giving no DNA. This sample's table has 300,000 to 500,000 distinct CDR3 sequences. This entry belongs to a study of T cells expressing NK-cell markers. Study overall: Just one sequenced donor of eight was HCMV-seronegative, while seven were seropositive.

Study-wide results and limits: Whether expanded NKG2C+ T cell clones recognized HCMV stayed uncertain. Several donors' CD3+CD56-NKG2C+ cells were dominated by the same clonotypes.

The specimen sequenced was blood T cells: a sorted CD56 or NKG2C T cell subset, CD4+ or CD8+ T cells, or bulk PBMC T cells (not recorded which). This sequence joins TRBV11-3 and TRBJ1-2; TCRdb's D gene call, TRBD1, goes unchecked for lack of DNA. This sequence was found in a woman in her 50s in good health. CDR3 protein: CASSPGTALYTF.